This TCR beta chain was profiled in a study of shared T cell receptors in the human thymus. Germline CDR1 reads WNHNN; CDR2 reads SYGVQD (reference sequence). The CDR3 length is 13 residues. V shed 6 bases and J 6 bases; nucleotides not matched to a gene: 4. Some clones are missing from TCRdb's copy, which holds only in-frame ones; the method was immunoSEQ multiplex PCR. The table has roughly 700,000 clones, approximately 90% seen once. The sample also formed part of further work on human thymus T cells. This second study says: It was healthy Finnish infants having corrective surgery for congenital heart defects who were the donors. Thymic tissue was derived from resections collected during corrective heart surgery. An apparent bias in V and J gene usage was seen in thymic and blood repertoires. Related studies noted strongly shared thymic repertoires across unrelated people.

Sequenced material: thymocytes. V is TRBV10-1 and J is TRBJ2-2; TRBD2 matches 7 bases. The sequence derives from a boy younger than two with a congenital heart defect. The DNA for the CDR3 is TGCGCCAGCAGGAGGCGGGAGTCCGGGGAGCTGTTTTTT. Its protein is CASRRRESGELFF.